The next 30 T cell receptor beta chains were all read from a single sample in a study of cytomegalovirus exposure and HLA in healthy donors. This PCR relied on a set of 60 Vbeta primers and 13 Jbeta primers. TCRdb keeps only in-frame clones here, not all; method: immunoSEQ multiplex PCR. The sample lists 35,000 to 55,000 clones, around 77% occurring once. Sequencing was done on a sample of PBMCs. The receptors originated from a man under 40 in good health and CMV-seronegative.

This sequence joins TRBV6-1 and TRBJ1-1; TRBD1 is a possible D gene (5 bases). This CDR3 spans 13 amino acids. The V gene lost 5 bases and the J gene lost 4 bases, with 11 bases spanning the gap. Per germline, CDR1 MNHNS and CDR2 SASEGT. The CDR3 DNA reads as TGTGCCAGCAGTTGGGGCCTAAGCACTGAAGCTTTCTTT. It encodes CASSWGLSTEAFF.

The rearrangement uses TRBV7-9 and TRBJ2-3; no clear D. The CDR3 runs to 14 residues. V lost 5 bases and J lost 4, with 13 bases in between. Germline V gene sequence: CDR1 SEHNR, CDR2 FQNEAQ (reference sequence). As DNA, the CDR3 is TGTGCCAGCAGCCCGCCCGGTCGTTCAGATACGCAGTATTTT. The encoded protein is CASSPPGRSDTQYF.

The rearrangement links TRBV5-1 to TRBJ2-5; D is perhaps TRBD1 (6 bases). The J call may be in error: the DNA end matches TRBJ2-7 better. CDR3 size: 14 residues. Germline CDR1 reads SGHRS; CDR2 reads YFSETQ. For the CDR3, the DNA is TGCGCCAGCAGATTGACAGGAGAAACCTACGAGCAGTACTTC. Its translation: CASRLTGETYEQYF.

This clone was seen only once. The genes are TRBV10-3 and TRBJ2-1; 14 bases map to TRBD2. CDR1 ENHRY and CDR2 SYGVKD come from the germline V gene. V gave up 5 bases and J gave up 5 bases; unmatched junction bases: 8. This CDR3 contains 17 residues. CDR3 loop: CAISQPGLAGDNNEQFF. In DNA form, the CDR3 reads TGTGCCATCAGTCAGCCGGGACTAGCGGGGGACAACAATGAGCAGTTCTTC.

This chain links TRBV19 with TRBJ1-2, with D hard to call. CDR1 is LNHDA and CDR2 is SQIVND in the germline V gene (reference sequence). Deletions cut 3 bases from V and 8 bases from J, with 13 bases between. There are 13 residues in the CDR3. This CDR3 is CASSISSQYGYTF. The CDR3 region has the DNA TGTGCCAGTAGTATTTCCTCGCAGTACGGCTACACCTTC.

The gene calls are TRBV18 and TRBJ2-7, with 9 bases that match TRBD1. The junction had 14 bases not matched to a gene; V was cut back by 2 bases and J by 3 bases. The V gene's germline CDR1 is KGHSH and CDR2 LQKENI. This CDR3 comprises 18 residues. Written as DNA, the CDR3 is TGTGCCAGCTCACCAGCAGGACAGGGGACCGGGAGCGGCTACGAGCAGTACTTC. This codes for CASSPAGQGTGSGYEQYF.

The rearrangement links TRBV18 to TRBJ1-1; D is ambiguous. The CDR3 spans 14 residues. Germline lookup yields CDR1 KGHSH and CDR2 LQKENI. Deletions cut 6 bases from V and 4 bases from J, with 15 bases between. The CDR3 sequence is CASSLTPEVTEAFF. The CDR3, as DNA: TGTGCCAGCTCTCTGACCCCGGAGGTCACTGAAGCTTTCTTT.

The CDR3 region has the DNA TGCAGCGTTGAAGATTCAGGGAAGGATACGCAGTATTTT. Encoded protein: CSVEDSGKDTQYF. The chain uses TRBV29-1 and TRBJ2-3; a possible D gene is TRBD1 (5 bases). Trimming took 0 bases from V and 6 from J, leaving 10 bases between them. The CDR3 totals 13 residues. The germline V gene encodes CDR1 SQVTM and CDR2 ANQGSEA.

This clone was recorded only once. This chain connects TRBV6-1 to TRBJ2-1; 7 nucleotides line up with TRBD1. Germline CDR1 is MNHNS and CDR2 is SASEGT. The J segment lost 8 bases and the V segment lost 0 bases, leaving 16 bases of the junction unmatched. The CDR3 is made up of 18 amino acids. The CDR3, as DNA: TGTGCCAGCAGTGAAGCGAGGATAGTCCGACTCCAGGGGGATGAGCAGTTCTTC. It is translated as CASSEARIVRLQGDEQFF.

CDR3 nucleotide sequence: TGTGCCAGCAGTTTATGGGGCAGGGAAAGAGAAAACACTGAAGCTTTCTTT. Protein sequence: CASSLWGRERENTEAFF. This rearrangement joins TRBV27 to TRBJ1-1; possible D gene TRBD1, 5 bases. Germline lookup yields CDR1 MNHEY and CDR2 SMNVEV (reference sequence). The V gene lost 1 base and the J gene lost 2 bases, with 17 bases spanning the gap. This CDR3 is 17 amino acids long.

This rearrangement joins TRBV30 to TRBJ2-3; D possibly corresponds to TRBD1 (6 bases). This CDR3 has 16 amino acids. The germline CDR1 and CDR2 sequences are GTSNPN and SVGIG (reference sequence). V lost 5 bases to trimming and J lost 0 bases, with 18 bases between them. CDR3 sequence reads: CAWALGHAISTDTQYF. CDR3 coding DNA: TGTGCCTGGGCATTGGGACACGCGATAAGCACAGATACGCAGTATTTT.

The J gene is TRBJ2-5, the V gene TRBV7-9; D gene ambiguous. Trimming pared 3 bases from V and 5 bases from J, leaving 7 bases between. Germline CDR1 reads SEHNR; CDR2 reads FQNEAQ (reference sequence). The CDR3 totals 12 residues. In DNA form, the CDR3 reads TGTGCCAGCAGCTTTTCGAGGGAGACCCAGTACTTC. It specifies CASSFSRETQYF.

The genes are TRBV15 and TRBJ2-5; possible D gene TRBD2, 6 bases. With 0 bases removed from V and 5 bases from J, the gap between germline ends came to 13 bases. CDR3 size: 15 residues. Germline V gene sequence: CDR1 LNHNV, CDR2 YYDKDF (reference sequence). CDR3 sequence: CATSRDPRLGETQYF. The CDR3 region has the DNA TGTGCCACCAGCAGAGATCCTAGACTAGGGGAGACCCAGTACTTC.

The V and J genes are TRBV18 and TRBJ2-1; D is undetermined. V lost 0 bases and J 5 bases, leaving 5 bases between the germline ends. Germline CDR1 reads KGHSH; CDR2 reads LQKENI. The CDR3 has 13 residues. CDR3 in DNA: TGTGCCAGCTCACCACCGAGCCACAATGAGCAGTTCTTC. It codes for CASSPPSHNEQFF.

This clone was detected a few times. V is TRBV6-5 and J is TRBJ2-7; a weak D match, TRBD2 (6 bases). V lost 0 bases and J lost 3, with 12 bases in between. This CDR3 region has 15 residues. Germline V lookup: CDR1 MNHEY, CDR2 SVGAGI. The CDR3 coding sequence is TGTGCCAGCAGTTACTCGACTAGTGGCGGCTACGAGCAGTACTTC. It translates to CASSYSTSGGYEQYF.

Only a few counts were recorded for this clone. V is TRBV30 and J is TRBJ2-5; D gene uncertain. Between the trimmed V and J ends, which lost 0 bases and 5 bases, there was a span of 10 bases. Germline CDR1 reads GTSNPN; CDR2 reads SVGIG (reference sequence). CDR3 size: 13 residues. CDR3 bases: TGTGCCTGGAGTGTTGGAGTTTTCGAGACCCAGTACTTC. This translates into CAWSVGVFETQYF.

With regard to this clone: Other DNA sequences in this specimen translate into the identical CDR3. The chain joins TRBV6-6 to TRBJ1-1, with TRBD1 as a possible D gene (6 bases). V was cut by 6 bases and J by 1 base, with 9 bases left in between. CDR3 length equals 13 residues. Per germline, CDR1 MNHNY and CDR2 SVGAGI (reference sequence). CDR3 in amino acids: CASSEGQNTEAFF. DNA for the CDR3: TGTGCCAGCAGCGAGGGACAGAACACTGAAGCTTTCTTT.

The gene calls are TRBV4-2 and TRBJ1-1, with D possibly matching TRBD1 (5 bases). Trimming took off 4 bases at V and 5 bases at J, with 14 bases between the two ends. Germline CDR1 reads LGHNA; CDR2 reads YNFKEQ. This CDR3 has 14 amino acids. CDR3 sequence reads: CASSREGPGTEAFF. The CDR3 DNA is TGTGCCAGCAGCCGGGAGGGGCCGGGGACTGAAGCTTTCTTT.

In nucleotides, the CDR3 is TGTGCCAGCAGCTTAGACCTAACCTACGAGCAGTACTTC. Translating it yields CASSLDLTYEQYF. The rearrangement joins TRBV7-8 to TRBJ2-7; D not certain. This CDR3 is built from 13 residues. The germline V gene encodes CDR1 SGHVS and CDR2 FQNEAQ. V was trimmed by 1 base and J by 2 bases, leaving 6 bases between them.

On this clone itself: The identical CDR3 is also encoded by other nucleotide sequences in the sample. The chain joins TRBV6-1 to TRBJ2-5, with a possible D match to TRBD1 (5 bases). There are 12 residues in the CDR3. Trimming cost V 6 bases and J 6 bases, with 11 bases left between them. CDR1 is MNHNS, CDR2 SASEGT, per germline. CDR3: CASRMTEQTQYF. The CDR3 coding sequence is TGTGCCAGCAGAATGACAGAGCAGACCCAGTACTTC.

The rearrangement joins TRBV25-1 to TRBJ2-1; 15 bases match TRBD2. Per the germline V gene, CDR1 is MGHDK and CDR2 is SYGVNS. The CDR3 sequence is 17 residues long. The J segment lost 4 bases and the V segment lost 1 base, leaving 2 bases of the junction unmatched. CDR3 in amino acids: CASSELGTSGRYNEQFF. The CDR3 nucleotides read TGTGCCAGCAGTGAATTAGGGACTAGCGGGAGGTACAATGAGCAGTTCTTC.

The chain links TRBV9 to TRBJ1-5; D uncertain. Deletions cut 5 bases from V and 1 base from J, with 10 bases between. Germline V gives CDR1 SGDLS, CDR2 YYNGEE. This CDR3 spans 14 amino acids. CDR3 DNA: TGTGCCAGCAGTAAGGACTTGAGCAATCAGCCCCAGCATTTT. Residues: CASSKDLSNQPQHF.

This chain joins TRBV7-9 and TRBJ2-3; 7 positions agree with TRBD2. From germline, CDR1 is SEHNR and CDR2 FQNEAQ (reference sequence). V gave up 4 bases and J gave up 4 bases; unmatched junction bases: 2. The CDR3 runs to 13 residues. The CDR3 DNA reads TGTGCCAGCAGCTCCAGCGGGGCAGATACGCAGTATTTT. It specifies CASSSSGADTQYF.

The rearrangement uses TRBV13 and TRBJ1-1, with 7 bases matching TRBD1. V trimming: 4 bases; J trimming: 4 bases; junction bases outside the gene matches: 9. The CDR3 is 15 amino acids. Per germline, CDR1 PRHDT and CDR2 FYEKMQ (reference sequence). The CDR3 loop is CASSSSKQGRTEAFF. CDR3 bases: TGTGCCAGCAGCTCTTCGAAACAGGGGCGCACTGAAGCTTTCTTT.

This chain joins TRBV30 and TRBJ1-2, with 11 bases matching TRBD1. The trim removed 7 bases at V and 6 bases at J, leaving 4 bases unmatched. Germline CDR1 and CDR2: GTSNPN and SVGIG (reference sequence). The CDR3 is 12 residues long. CDR3 in amino acids: CALDRGLHGYTF. The CDR3 DNA reads TGTGCCTTGGACAGGGGGCTTCATGGCTACACCTTC.

CDR3 region: CASRTSGRGNEQFF. The DNA for the CDR3 is TGTGCCAGCAGAACTAGCGGGAGGGGGAATGAGCAGTTCTTC. V and J are TRBV5-8 and TRBJ2-1; TRBD2 agrees at 13 bases. CDR3 size: 14 residues. CDR1 and CDR2 (germline): SGHTS, YDEGEE. The V segment lost 5 bases and the J segment 7 bases; nucleotides outside the gene matches: 3. The whole variable domain, filled in from reference TRBV5-8 and TRBJ2-1, reads EAGVTQSPTHLIKTRGQQATLRCSPISGHTSVYWYQQALGLGLQFLLWYDEGEERNRGNFPPRFSGRQFPNYSSELNVNALELEDSALYLCASRTSGRGNEQFFGPGTRLTVL.

The CDR3 nucleotides are TGTGCCAGCAGCGTAGGGGGGCTCTCTGGGGCCAACGTCCTGACTTTC. This sequence encodes CASSVGGLSGANVLTF. The gene calls are TRBV9 and TRBJ2-6; the D gene is possibly TRBD1 (6 bases). This CDR3 contains 16 residues. V was clipped by 0 bases and J by 0 bases, with 7 bases between them. Germline V gives CDR1 SGDLS, CDR2 YYNGEE.

The chain has TRBV25-1 and TRBJ1-2; perhaps TRBD1 as D (5 bases). CDR3 length: 14 amino acids. Trimming removed 1 base at V and 8 bases at J, with 14 bases between. Germline V gene lookup returns CDR1 MGHDK and CDR2 SYGVNS. CDR3 sequence reads: CASSEFRGARGYTF. As DNA, the CDR3 is TGTGCCAGCAGTGAATTTAGGGGCGCTAGGGGCTACACCTTC.

This chain uses TRBV2 with TRBJ2-1; 10 bases are shared with TRBD2. The CDR3 consists of 15 residues. J lost 7 bases, V lost 6 bases, and 9 bases had no gene match. Germline CDR1 is SNHLY and CDR2 is FYNNEI. The CDR3 sequence: CASRGSSGGLNEQFF. The CDR3 DNA is TGTGCCAGCAGAGGGTCTAGCGGGGGCTTGAATGAGCAGTTCTTC.

This clone was counted a few times. The chain recombines TRBV4-3 with TRBJ1-1; D possibly corresponds to TRBD1 (5 bases). Germline loops: CDR1 LGHNA, CDR2 YSLEER. This CDR3 is built from 15 residues. V was pared by 0 bases and J by 5 bases, with 13 bases between. CDR3 coding DNA: TGCGCCAGCAGCCAAGATCCCGCAGGGAGGACTGAAGCTTTCTTT. Amino acids: CASSQDPAGRTEAFF.